This T cell receptor beta chain was identified in a study of blood T cell repertoires in COVID-19. Looking at the study overall: Both acute and convalescent COVID-19 samples were obtained from the United States, Italy and Spain. Sources were T cells, B-cell-depleted T cells, or PBMCs; the material itself was cDNA or gDNA.

Authors' data handling: Nucleated cell number was recorded as an estimate derived from reference gene primer amplification. Some clones are missing from TCRdb's copy, which holds only in-frame ones; the method was immunoSEQ multiplex PCR. Clone size and V and J calls were adopted from that table, with D and trimming inferred from the DNA. This repertoire shows tens of thousands of clones, approximately 84% found once; its top ten account for 25%. The CDR3 consists of 14 residues. Germline V gene lookup returns CDR1 SGHNT and CDR2 YYREEE (reference sequence). Trimming cost V 2 bases and J 1 base, with 9 bases left between them.

The TCR originated in a human donor in a cohort sampled during active COVID-19. The chain has TRBV5-4 and TRBJ2-5, with D perhaps matching TRBD2 (6 bases). Sequencing used peripheral blood. The CDR3 bases are TGTGCCAGCAGCTTAGGGACTTCCCAAGAGACCCAGTACTTC. It encodes CASSLGTSQETQYF.